Listed below are T cell receptor beta chains from one sample, sequenced in a study of blood T cell repertoires in COVID-19. Clones were read by immunoSEQ multiplex PCR, and TCRdb kept only the in-frame ones, dropping some. The table shows about 80,000 clones, with approximately 80% occurring only once. Sequenced material: peripheral blood. The receptors shown here come from an elderly man with acute or convalescent COVID-19. The CDR3 runs from the conserved cysteine through the conserved F or W. The D gene is left open where the match is weak. A row's size may be missing; if present it is once, few, many or a size class.

size: NA; J: TRBJ1-1; V: TRBV11-2; D: NA; DNA: TGTGCCAGCAGCTTAGGTCCGGTGGGGGCGGAAGCTTTCTTT; CDR3: CASSLGPVGAEAFF
size: NA; J: TRBJ2-3; V: TRBV9; D: NA; DNA: TGTGCCAGCAACTCGGGGTCACACACCACAGATACGCAGTATTTT; CDR3: CASNSGSHTTDTQYF
size: NA; J: TRBJ2-1; V: TRBV5-1; D: NA; DNA: TGCGCCAGCAGCTTCGTACGGGGGAATGAGCAGTTCTTC; CDR3: CASSFVRGNEQFF
size: NA; J: TRBJ1-2; V: TRBV5-6; D: TRBD1; DNA: TGTGCCAGCAGCACGGACAGGTCCCTCTATGGCTACACCTTC; CDR3: CASSTDRSLYGYTF
size: NA; J: TRBJ2-5; V: TRBV5-1; D: NA; DNA: TGCGCCAGCAGTAAAAACTACGGGGAGACCCAGTACTTC; CDR3: CASSKNYGETQYF
size: once; J: TRBJ2-3; V: TRBV18; D: NA; DNA: TGTGCCAGCTCACCAACCCTAGCCCCGACAGATACGCAGTATTTT; CDR3: CASSPTLAPTDTQYF
size: NA; J: TRBJ1-2; V: TRBV19; D: TRBD1; DNA: TGTGCCAGCCAGACAGGGGGCGGATGGGACTATGGCTACACCTTC; CDR3: CASQTGGGWDYGYTF
size: NA; J: TRBJ1-2; V: TRBV30; D: NA; DNA: TGTGCCTGGAGTGTTGGTGTCAGAACCTATGGCTACACCTTC; CDR3: CAWSVGVRTYGYTF
size: NA; J: TRBJ1-4; V: TRBV5-1; D: TRBD1; DNA: TGCGCCAGCAGCACCGGGACAGGGCGGGAAAAACTGTTTTTT; CDR3: CASSTGTGREKLFF
size: NA; J: TRBJ2-7; V: TRBV5-5; D: TRBD2; DNA: TGTGCCAGCAGCTTTTTCGGGACTAGCATTTCTTACGAGCAGTACTTC; CDR3: CASSFFGTSISYEQYF
size: NA; J: TRBJ1-4; V: TRBV2; D: NA; DNA: TGTGCCAGCAGACGCGACAGAGTGGCTAATGAAAAACTGTTTTTT; CDR3: CASRRDRVANEKLFF
size: NA; J: TRBJ2-2; V: TRBV11-2; D: NA; DNA: TGTGCCAGCCCTCGGAGCTCGAACACCGGGGAGCTGTTTTTT; CDR3: CASPRSSNTGELFF
size: NA; J: TRBJ1-2; V: TRBV2; D: TRBD1; DNA: TGTGCCAGCAGTGGCGGGGGACAGGGAAACTATGGCTACACCTTC; CDR3: CASSGGGQGNYGYTF
size: NA; J: TRBJ2-1; V: TRBV14; D: NA; DNA: TGTGCCAGCAGCCAAGATGGGAGGGGGGGGGCCTGGCACAATGAGCAGTTCTTC; CDR3: CASSQDGRGGAWHNEQFF
size: NA; J: TRBJ2-3; V: TRBV6-5; D: TRBD2; DNA: TGTGCCAGCATGGCTGTAGCGGGTTACACAGATACGCAGTATTTT; CDR3: CASMAVAGYTDTQYF
size: NA; J: TRBJ1-1; V: TRBV7-3; D: TRBD1; DNA: TGTGCCAGCAGCTTAAAGGGACAGGGTAGTAGGAGTTTCTTT; CDR3: CASSLKGQGSRSFF
size: NA; J: TRBJ1-1; V: TRBV2; D: TRBD1; DNA: TGTGCCAGCTCGGGACAGGGCAAAAACACTGAAGCTTTCTTT; CDR3: CASSGQGKNTEAFF
size: NA; J: TRBJ2-5; V: TRBV18; D: NA; DNA: TGTGCCAGCTCACCATTGAATGGGCCGGCAGGGACCCAGTACTTC; CDR3: CASSPLNGPAGTQYF
size: NA; J: TRBJ2-3; V: TRBV6-5; D: TRBD2; DNA: TGTGCCAGCAGTTACGGGGCGGGGGGTCTCACAGATACGCAGTATTTT; CDR3: CASSYGAGGLTDTQYF
size: NA; J: TRBJ1-2; V: TRBV19; D: NA; DNA: TGTGCCAGTAGTCTCCGGGGGAATGGTGGCTACACCTTC; CDR3: CASSLRGNGGYTF
size: NA; J: TRBJ2-4; V: TRBV18; D: TRBD1; DNA: TGTGCCAGCTCACCGTTCACCGGGACAGGGGGGCCCATTCAGTACTTC; CDR3: CASSPFTGTGGPIQYF
size: NA; J: TRBJ2-1; V: TRBV7-2; D: NA; DNA: TGTGCCAGCAGCTCGTCCAGGAGGACTGGAATGGCCAATGAGCAGTTCTTC; CDR3: CASSSSRRTGMANEQFF
size: once; J: TRBJ2-3; V: TRBV9; D: TRBD2; DNA: TGTGCCAGCAGCGCACCTAGCGGTGCTAGCACAGATACGCAGTATTTT; CDR3: CASSAPSGASTDTQYF
size: NA; J: TRBJ1-4; V: TRBV5-1; D: TRBD1; DNA: TGCGCCAGCAGCGATGTCCCCGGGACAGCCGAATCTAATGAAAAACTGTTTTTT; CDR3: CASSDVPGTAESNEKLFF
size: NA; J: TRBJ2-5; V: TRBV19; D: TRBD2; DNA: TGTGCCAGTAAACAGCGGGGGGGTGAAGAGATCCAGTACTTC; CDR3: CASKQRGGEEIQYF
size: NA; J: TRBJ1-1; V: TRBV7-2; D: TRBD1; DNA: TGTGCCAGCAGCTCACAGGGGGAAAGGGCTGAAGCTTTCTTT; CDR3: CASSSQGERAEAFF
size: NA; J: TRBJ1-2; V: TRBV5-1; D: NA; DNA: TGCGCCAGCAGCTTGGCGGGGGGGGCGCAGTATGGCTACACCTTC; CDR3: CASSLAGGAQYGYTF
size: NA; J: TRBJ2-1; V: TRBV27; D: NA; DNA: TGTGCCAGCAGTTTAGCAGGTTACAATGAGCAGTTCTTC; CDR3: CASSLAGYNEQFF
size: many; J: TRBJ2-2; V: TRBV25-1; D: NA; DNA: TGTGCCAGCAGTGATGTCAGAACAAACACCGGGGAGCTGTTTTTT; CDR3: CASSDVRTNTGELFF
size: NA; J: TRBJ2-5; V: TRBV3-1/TRBV3-2; D: TRBD2; DNA: TGTGCCAGCAGCCCAGGTTCGGGGCGGGCGGGGGAAGAGACCCAGTACTTC; CDR3: CASSPGSGRAGEETQYF
size: NA; J: TRBJ1-1; V: TRBV27; D: NA; DNA: TGTGCCAGCAGTCCCGACAAGAACACTGAAGCTTTCTTT; CDR3: CASSPDKNTEAFF
size: few; J: TRBJ2-2; V: TRBV2; D: TRBD1; DNA: TGTGCCAGCGGACAGGGGAACACCGGGGAGCTGTTTTTT; CDR3: CASGQGNTGELFF
size: NA; J: TRBJ2-1; V: TRBV9; D: NA; DNA: TGTGCCAGCAGCGTCAAAGAGAGCTCCTACAATGAGCAGTTCTTC; CDR3: CASSVKESSYNEQFF
size: NA; J: TRBJ2-2; V: TRBV3-1/TRBV3-2; D: TRBD1; DNA: TGTGCCAGCTTATACAGGGGAACCGGGGAGCTGTTTTTT; CDR3: CASLYRGTGELFF
size: NA; J: TRBJ1-4; V: TRBV19; D: NA; DNA: TGTGCCAGTACCCCCTATCGGCGGGGGACGGATTCAACTAATGAAAAACTGTTTTTT; CDR3: CASTPYRRGTDSTNEKLFF
size: NA; J: TRBJ1-1; V: TRBV30; D: NA; DNA: TGTGCCTGGAGTGTCTCCAGGGTCAGGACTGAAGCTTTCTTT; CDR3: CAWSVSRVRTEAFF
size: once; J: TRBJ2-2; V: TRBV6-5; D: TRBD2; DNA: TGTGCCAGCACGGGGACTAGCGGGCCCGGGGAGCTGTTTTTT; CDR3: CASTGTSGPGELFF
size: NA; J: TRBJ2-1; V: TRBV5-6; D: NA; DNA: TGTGCCAGCAGCTTGTACCTTCCGGGCAATGAGCAGTTCTTC; CDR3: CASSLYLPGNEQFF
size: NA; J: TRBJ1-2; V: TRBV6-5; D: TRBD1; DNA: TGTGCCAGCAGAACGGGACAGGGGGCACGTGGCTACACCTTC; CDR3: CASRTGQGARGYTF
size: NA; J: TRBJ2-1; V: TRBV9; D: NA; DNA: TGTGCCAGCAGCCCACAGACAGGCTCCTACAATGAGCAGTTCTTC; CDR3: CASSPQTGSYNEQFF
size: once; J: TRBJ1-1; V: TRBV30; D: TRBD1; DNA: TGTGCCTGGAGTATTGGACAGGCTGAAGCTTTCTTT; CDR3: CAWSIGQAEAFF
size: NA; J: TRBJ2-7; V: TRBV5-1; D: NA; DNA: TGCGCCAGCAGCTTTGGCTCTAGCGTCTCCTACGAGCAGTACTTC; CDR3: CASSFGSSVSYEQYF
size: NA; J: TRBJ2-5; V: TRBV5-6; D: NA; DNA: TGTGCCAGCAGATCTGCGTGGGAGACCCAGTACTTC; CDR3: CASRSAWETQYF
size: few; J: TRBJ1-2; V: TRBV27; D: NA; DNA: TGTGCCAGCAGGAACAGAGCATTTAATGGCTACACCTTC; CDR3: CASRNRAFNGYTF
size: NA; J: TRBJ2-3; V: TRBV4-2; D: NA; DNA: TGTGCCAGCAGCCAAGGGGGCCCGTCCCCGTTAGATACGCAGTATTTT; CDR3: CASSQGGPSPLDTQYF
size: NA; J: TRBJ1-4; V: TRBV5-1; D: NA; DNA: TGCGCCAGCAGAGCGGGGTCGGATGAAAAACTGTTTTTT; CDR3: CASRAGSDEKLFF
size: NA; J: TRBJ1-2; V: TRBV11-2; D: NA; DNA: TGTGCCAGCAGCTTAGTGACAGGTCCTCCCTATGGCTACACCTTC; CDR3: CASSLVTGPPYGYTF
size: NA; J: TRBJ1-1; V: TRBV7-3; D: NA; DNA: TGTGCCAGCAGCTTAAGCGCGGAGGGGAACACTGAAGCTTTCTTT; CDR3: CASSLSAEGNTEAFF